This T cell receptor (beta chain) is drawn from a study of T cell repertoires in cytomegalovirus infection. Turning to the study itself: An indication of both CMV infection and matching HLA type came from public TCR beta signatures.

TCRdb reanalysed the reads using MiXCR and keeps one entry per CDR3 protein. The profile shows hundreds of thousands of distinct CDR3 sequences, approximately 22% of them singletons. Comment on this clonotype: As yet, its antigen is unknown.

CDR1 and CDR2 (germline): SGHVS, FNYEAQ. The ends lost 5 bases at V and 5 bases at J; junction bases unmatched: 19. The CDR3 is 19 amino acids. Whole-study results and caveats: The ex vivo response was dominated by HLA-C-restricted CMV-specific TCR beta clonotypes.

This TCR was sampled from a human donor in good health (CMV status not recorded). Some clones in this sample may be carry-over from other donors' samples. This rearrangement joins TRBV7-6 to TRBJ1-1, with 11 positions matching TRBD1. The sequencing sample was made of CD8+ T cells from PBMCs. The CDR3 DNA follows: TGTGCCAGCAGCCAACCCCCGTTCGGGACAGGGGGTAGTAGAACTGAAGCTTTCTTT. It is translated as CASSQPPFGTGGSRTEAFF.